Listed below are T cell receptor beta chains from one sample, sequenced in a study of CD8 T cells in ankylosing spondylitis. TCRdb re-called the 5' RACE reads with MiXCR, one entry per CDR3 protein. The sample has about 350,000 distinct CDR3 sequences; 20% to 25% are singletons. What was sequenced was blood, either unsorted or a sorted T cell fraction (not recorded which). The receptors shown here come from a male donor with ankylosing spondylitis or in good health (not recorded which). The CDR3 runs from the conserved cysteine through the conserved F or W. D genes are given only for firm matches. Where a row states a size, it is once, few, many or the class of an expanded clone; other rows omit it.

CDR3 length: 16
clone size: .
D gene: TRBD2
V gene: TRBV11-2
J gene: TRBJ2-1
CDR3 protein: CASSLEAGGTYNEQFF
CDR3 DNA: TGTGCCAGCAGCTTAGAGGCGGGGGGGACCTACAATGAGCAGTTCTTC

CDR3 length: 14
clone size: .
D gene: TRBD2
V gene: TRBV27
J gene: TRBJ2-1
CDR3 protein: CASSLGLEYNEQFF
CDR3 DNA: TGTGCCAGCTCCCTCGGACTAGAGTACAATGAGCAGTTCTTC

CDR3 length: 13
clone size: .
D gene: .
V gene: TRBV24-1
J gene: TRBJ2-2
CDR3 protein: CSTSDLYTGELFF
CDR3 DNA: TGTTCCACCAGTGATTTGTACACCGGGGAGCTGTTTTTT

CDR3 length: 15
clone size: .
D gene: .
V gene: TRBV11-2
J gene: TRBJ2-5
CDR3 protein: CASSLEGRVAETQYF
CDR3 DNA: TGTGCCAGCAGCTTAGAAGGGCGGGTTGCGGAGACCCAGTACTTC

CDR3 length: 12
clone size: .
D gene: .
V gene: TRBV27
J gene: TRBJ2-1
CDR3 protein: CASNGGPNEQFF
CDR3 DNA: TGTGCCAGCAATGGGGGCCCGAATGAGCAGTTCTTC

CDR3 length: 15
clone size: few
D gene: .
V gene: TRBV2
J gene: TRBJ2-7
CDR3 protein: CASSEARTESYEQYF
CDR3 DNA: TGTGCCAGCAGTGAAGCGAGGACCGAGTCCTACGAGCAGTACTTC

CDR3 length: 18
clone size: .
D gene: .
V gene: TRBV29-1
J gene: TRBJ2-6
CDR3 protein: CSVESRQARDSGANVLTF
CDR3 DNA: TGCAGCGTTGAATCTCGTCAGGCTAGGGACTCTGGGGCCAACGTCCTGACTTTC

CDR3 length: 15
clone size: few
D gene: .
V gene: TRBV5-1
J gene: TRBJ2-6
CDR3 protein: CASRFAISGANVLTF
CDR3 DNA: TGCGCCAGCAGGTTTGCGATCTCTGGGGCCAACGTCCTGACTTTC

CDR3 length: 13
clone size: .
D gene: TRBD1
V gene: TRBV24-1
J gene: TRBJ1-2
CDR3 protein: CATIRDRGNGYTF
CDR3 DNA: TGTGCCACCATCCGGGACAGGGGTAATGGCTACACCTTC

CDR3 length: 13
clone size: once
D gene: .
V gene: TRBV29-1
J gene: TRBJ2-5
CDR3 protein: CSVDGPEWETQYF
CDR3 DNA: TGCAGCGTTGATGGGCCCGAGTGGGAGACCCAGTACTTC

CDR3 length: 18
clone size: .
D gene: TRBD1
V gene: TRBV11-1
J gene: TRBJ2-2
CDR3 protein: CASSLPTGVSSEPGELFF
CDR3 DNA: TGTGCCAGCAGCTTACCGACAGGGGTAAGCTCCGAGCCCGGGGAGCTGTTTTTT

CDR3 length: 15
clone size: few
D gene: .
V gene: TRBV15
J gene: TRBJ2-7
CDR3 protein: CATSPRGRTNYEQYF
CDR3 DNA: TGTGCCACCAGCCCAAGGGGCAGGACGAACTACGAGCAGTACTTC

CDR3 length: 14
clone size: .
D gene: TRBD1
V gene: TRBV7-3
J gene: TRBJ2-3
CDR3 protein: CASIGTGASDTQYF
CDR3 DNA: TGTGCCAGCATTGGGACAGGGGCCTCAGATACGCAGTATTTT

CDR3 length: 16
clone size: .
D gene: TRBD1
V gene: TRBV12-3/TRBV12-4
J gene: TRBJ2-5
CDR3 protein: CASSLGQGLPGGTQYF
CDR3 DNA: TGTGCCAGCAGTCTTGGACAGGGTCTTCCCGGGGGGACCCAGTACTTC

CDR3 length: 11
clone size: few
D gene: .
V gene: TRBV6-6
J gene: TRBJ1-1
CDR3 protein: CATEKVPEAFF
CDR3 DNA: TGTGCCACTGAAAAGGTACCTGAAGCTTTCTTT

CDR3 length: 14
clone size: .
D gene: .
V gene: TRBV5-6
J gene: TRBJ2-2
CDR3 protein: CASSEGANTGELFF
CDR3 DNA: TGTGCCAGCAGCGAAGGGGCGAACACCGGGGAGCTGTTTTTT

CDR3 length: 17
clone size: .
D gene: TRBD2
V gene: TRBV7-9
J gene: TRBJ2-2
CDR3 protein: CASSSGLAGGRPGELFF
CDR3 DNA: TGTGCCAGCAGCTCAGGACTAGCGGGGGGACGACCCGGGGAGCTGTTTTTT

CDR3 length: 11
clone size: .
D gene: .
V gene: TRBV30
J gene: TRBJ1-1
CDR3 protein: CAWSVQSEAFF
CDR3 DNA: TGTGCCTGGAGTGTACAGAGTGAAGCTTTCTTT

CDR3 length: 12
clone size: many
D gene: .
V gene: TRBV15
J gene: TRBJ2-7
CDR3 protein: CATSRDRAEQYF
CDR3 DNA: TGTGCCACCAGCAGAGATCGGGCCGAGCAGTACTTC

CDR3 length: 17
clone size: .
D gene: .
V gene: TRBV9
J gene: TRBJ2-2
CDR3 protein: CASSVGGDSRITGELFF
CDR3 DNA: TGTGCCAGCAGCGTAGGGGGGGACTCACGAATCACCGGGGAGCTGTTTTTT

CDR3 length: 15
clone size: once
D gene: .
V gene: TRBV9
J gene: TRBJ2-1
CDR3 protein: CASSVDRDNYNEQFF
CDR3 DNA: TGTGCCAGCAGCGTAGACAGGGACAACTACAATGAGCAGTTCTTC

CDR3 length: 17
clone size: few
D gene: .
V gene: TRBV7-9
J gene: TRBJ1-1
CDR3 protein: CASSSSVTDHMNTEAFF
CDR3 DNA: TGTGCCAGCAGCTCCTCAGTGACTGATCATATGAACACTGAAGCTTTCTTT

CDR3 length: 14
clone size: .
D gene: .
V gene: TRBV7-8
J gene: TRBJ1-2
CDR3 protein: CASSSVGEDYGYTF
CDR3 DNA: TGTGCCAGCAGCTCAGTAGGCGAGGACTATGGCTACACCTTC

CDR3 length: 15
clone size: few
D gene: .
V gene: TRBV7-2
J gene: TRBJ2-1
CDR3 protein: CASSLVSEAYNEQFF
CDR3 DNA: TGTGCCAGCAGCTTAGTGAGTGAGGCATACAATGAGCAGTTCTTC

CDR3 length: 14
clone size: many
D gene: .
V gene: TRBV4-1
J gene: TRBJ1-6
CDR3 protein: CASSPGTGNSPLHF
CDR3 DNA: TGCGCCAGCAGCCCCGGGACGGGAAATTCACCCCTCCACTTT

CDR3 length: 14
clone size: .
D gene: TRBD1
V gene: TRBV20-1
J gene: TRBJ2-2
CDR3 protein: CSAIPDRDTGELFF
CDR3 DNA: TGCAGTGCTATCCCGGACAGGGACACCGGGGAGCTGTTTTTT

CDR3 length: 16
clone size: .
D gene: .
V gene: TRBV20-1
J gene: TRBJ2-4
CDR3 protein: CSAVTPTGDPKNIQYF
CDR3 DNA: TGCAGTGCCGTCACCCCCACCGGGGACCCCAAAAACATTCAGTACTTC

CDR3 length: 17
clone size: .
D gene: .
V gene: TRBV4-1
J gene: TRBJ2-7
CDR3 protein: CASSQDPQGVKSGEQYF
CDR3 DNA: TGCGCCAGCAGCCAAGATCCCCAGGGCGTCAAGTCCGGCGAGCAGTACTTC

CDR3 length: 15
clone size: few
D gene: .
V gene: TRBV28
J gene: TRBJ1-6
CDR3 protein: CASSLLDTANSPLHF
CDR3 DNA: TGTGCCAGCAGTTTACTCGACACGGCAAATTCACCCCTCCACTTT

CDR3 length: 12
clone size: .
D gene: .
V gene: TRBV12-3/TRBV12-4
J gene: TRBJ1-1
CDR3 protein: CASREGLSEAFF
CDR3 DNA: TGTGCCAGCAGAGAGGGTCTCTCTGAAGCTTTCTTT

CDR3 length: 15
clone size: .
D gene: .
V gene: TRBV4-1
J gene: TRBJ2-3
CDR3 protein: CASSQSRGITDTQYF
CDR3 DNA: TGCGCCAGCAGCCAGAGCAGGGGTATCACAGATACGCAGTATTTT

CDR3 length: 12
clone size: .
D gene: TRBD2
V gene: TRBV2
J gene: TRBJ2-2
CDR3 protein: CASRGGAGELFF
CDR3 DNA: TGTGCCAGCAGGGGAGGGGCCGGGGAGCTGTTTTTT

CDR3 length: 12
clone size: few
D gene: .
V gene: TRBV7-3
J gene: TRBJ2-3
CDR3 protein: CASERGDGTQYF
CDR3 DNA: TGTGCCAGCGAGAGGGGGGACGGGACGCAGTATTTT

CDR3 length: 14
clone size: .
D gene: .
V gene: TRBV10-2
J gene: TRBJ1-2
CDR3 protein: CASSEWVQGNGYTF
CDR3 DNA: TGCGCCAGCAGTGAGTGGGTACAGGGAAACGGCTACACCTTC

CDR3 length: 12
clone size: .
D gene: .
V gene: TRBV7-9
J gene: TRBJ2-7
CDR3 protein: CASSLAVGEQYF
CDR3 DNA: TGTGCCAGCAGTTTAGCAGTTGGCGAGCAGTACTTC

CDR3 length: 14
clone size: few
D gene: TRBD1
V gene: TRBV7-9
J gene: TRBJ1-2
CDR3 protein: CASSFRDRVNGYTF
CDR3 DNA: TGTGCCAGCAGCTTTAGGGACAGGGTAAATGGCTACACCTTC

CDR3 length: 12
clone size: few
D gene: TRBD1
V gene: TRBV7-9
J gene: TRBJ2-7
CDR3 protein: CASEGQGYEQYF
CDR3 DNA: TGTGCCAGCGAGGGACAGGGCTACGAGCAGTACTTC

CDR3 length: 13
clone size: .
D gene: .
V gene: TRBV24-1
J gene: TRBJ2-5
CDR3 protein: CATSDLQQETQYF
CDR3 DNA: TGTGCCACCAGTGATTTACAGCAAGAGACCCAGTACTTC

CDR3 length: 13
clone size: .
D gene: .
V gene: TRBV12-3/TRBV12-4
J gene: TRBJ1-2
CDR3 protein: CASSIGRIYGYTF
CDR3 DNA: TGTGCCAGCAGTATAGGACGGATTTATGGCTACACCTTC

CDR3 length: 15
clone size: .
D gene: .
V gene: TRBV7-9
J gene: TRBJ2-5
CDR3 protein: CASSLEGGTSETQYF
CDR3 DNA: TGTGCCAGCAGCTTAGAGGGCGGGACCTCGGAGACCCAGTACTTC

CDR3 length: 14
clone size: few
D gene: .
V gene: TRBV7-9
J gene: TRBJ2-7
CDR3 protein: CASSLSQISYEQYF
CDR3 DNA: TGTGCCAGCAGCTTAAGCCAGATCTCCTACGAGCAGTACTTC

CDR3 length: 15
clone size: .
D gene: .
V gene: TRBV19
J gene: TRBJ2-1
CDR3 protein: CASSIDGSPPNEQFF
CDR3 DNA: TGTGCCAGTAGTATAGACGGCTCTCCCCCCAATGAGCAGTTCTTC

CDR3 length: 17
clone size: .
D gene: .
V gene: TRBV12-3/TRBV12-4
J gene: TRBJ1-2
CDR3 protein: CASSLAGKEISTYGYTF
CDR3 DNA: TGTGCCAGCAGTTTAGCGGGTAAAGAAATTTCCACCTATGGCTACACCTTC

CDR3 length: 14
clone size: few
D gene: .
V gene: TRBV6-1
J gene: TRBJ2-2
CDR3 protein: CASSPVGNTGELFF
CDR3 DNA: TGTGCCAGCAGTCCGGTGGGAAACACCGGGGAGCTGTTTTTT

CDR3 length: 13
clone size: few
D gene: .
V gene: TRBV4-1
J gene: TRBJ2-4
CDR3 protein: CASSPVSGNIQYF
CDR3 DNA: TGCGCCAGCAGCCCCGTTTCAGGGAACATTCAGTACTTC

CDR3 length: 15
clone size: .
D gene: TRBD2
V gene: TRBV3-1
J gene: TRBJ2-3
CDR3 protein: CASSLSGGYADTQYF
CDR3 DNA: TGTGCCAGCAGCCTAAGCGGGGGGTATGCAGATACGCAGTATTTT

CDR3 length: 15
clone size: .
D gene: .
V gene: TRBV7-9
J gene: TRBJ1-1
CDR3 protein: CASSSLGYANTEAFF
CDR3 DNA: TGTGCCAGCAGCTCACTGGGGTACGCGAACACTGAAGCTTTCTTT

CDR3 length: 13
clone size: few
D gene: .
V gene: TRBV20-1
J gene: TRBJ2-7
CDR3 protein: CSAPSGLLYEQYF
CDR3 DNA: TGCAGTGCGCCCTCGGGACTCCTCTACGAGCAGTACTTC

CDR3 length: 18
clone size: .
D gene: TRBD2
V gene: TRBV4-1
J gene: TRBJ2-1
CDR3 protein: CASSQDPPLAGRYNEQFF
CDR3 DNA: TGCGCCAGCAGCCAAGACCCCCCACTAGCGGGCAGGTACAATGAGCAGTTCTTC